This TCR beta chain originates from a study of cytomegalovirus exposure and HLA in healthy donors. The PCR ran on 60 Vbeta and 13 Jbeta primers. Using immunoSEQ multiplex PCR, the repertoire was profiled, and TCRdb retains in-frame clones only, with some absent. The sample has 95,000 to 150,000 clones; around 72% are singletons. The CDR3 has 14 amino acids. Looked up from germline, CDR1 is MRHNA and CDR2 is SNTAGT. V gave up 6 bases and J gave up 10 bases; unmatched junction bases: 9. The sequence was collected from a middle-aged woman in good health and CMV-seropositive. The chain joins TRBV6-4 to TRBJ1-6; 7 nucleotides match TRBD1. Specimen: PBMCs. The CDR3 coding sequence is TGTGCCAGCAGCGTCAGGGGGGTGGGATCACCCCTCCACTTT. It is translated as CASSVRGVGSPLHF.